The 32 T cell receptor beta chains below were found in one sample sequenced in a study of T cells after posttransplantation cyclophosphamide. Profiling relied on immunoSEQ multiplex PCR, and the TCRdb table lists in-frame clones only, not all of them. The repertoire consists of 66,000 or so clones, with roughly 95% occurring once and the leading ten covering nearly 3%. What was sequenced was PBMCs. These receptors originate from a woman in her thirties in good health and a related stem cell transplant donor.

The rearrangement links TRBV10-3 to TRBJ1-2; D gene unclear. Per the germline V gene, CDR1 is ENHRY and CDR2 is SYGVKD. CDR3 size: 10 residues. The V and J ends lost 6 bases and 6 bases respectively, with 5 bases between them. DNA of the CDR3: TGTGCCATCAGGGGGAATGGCTACACCTTC. As protein: CAIRGNGYTF.

V is TRBV2 and J is TRBJ1-1, with TRBD1 as a possible D gene (5 bases). Trimming removed 6 bases from V and 9 bases from J, with 11 bases in between. The germline V gene has CDR1 SNHLY and CDR2 FYNNEI. The CDR3 loop spans 11 amino acids. The CDR3 reads CASRGRNQAFF. The CDR3 DNA reads TGTGCCAGCAGGGGACGGAACCAAGCTTTCTTT.

This rearrangement joins TRBV2 to TRBJ1-4; D gene unclear. Germline CDR1 and CDR2: SNHLY and FYNNEI. Trimming left V 2 bases short and J 3 bases short, with 7 bases between. The CDR3 has 14 residues. The CDR3 DNA reads TGTGCCAGCAGTGAAACGAGTCCTAATGAAAAACTGTTTTTT. This sequence encodes CASSETSPNEKLFF.

The V and J genes are TRBV10-3 and TRBJ1-2; 12 bases fit TRBD1. This CDR3 spans 15 amino acids. The V gene end was trimmed by 6 bases and the J gene end by 4 bases; junction bases not matched to a gene: 6. Germline V gives CDR1 ENHRY, CDR2 SYGVKD. CDR3 sequence (DNA): TGTGCCATCAGCTCGGGACAGGGGGCTTTCTATGGCTACACCTTC. Translated: CAISSGQGAFYGYTF.

V and J are TRBV7-9 and TRBJ2-3, with D unresolved. The germline V gene encodes CDR1 SEHNR and CDR2 FQNEAQ (reference sequence). Trimming stripped 5 bases from V and 3 bases from J, with 15 bases between. The CDR3 is 15 residues long. The CDR3 DNA reads TGTGCCAGCAGCGCGGCTACATGGGTAACAGATACGCAGTATTTT. The encoded protein is CASSAATWVTDTQYF.

The chain employs TRBV5-5 and TRBJ2-5; 7 bases are a match to TRBD2. CDR1 and CDR2 from the germline V gene are SGHKS and YYEKEE (reference sequence). V gave up 1 base and J gave up 2 bases; unmatched junction bases: 2. The CDR3 is 14 amino acids. In nucleotides, the CDR3 is TGTGCCAGCAGCTTGCTCGGGGGGCAAGAGACCCAGTACTTC. Encoded protein: CASSLLGGQETQYF.

This rearrangement joins TRBV9 to TRBJ2-7; 13 bases are shared with TRBD2. Germline V CDR1 and CDR2: SGDLS, YYNGEE. J lost 6 bases, V lost 2 bases, and 5 bases had no gene match. The CDR3 consists of 15 residues. CDR3 nucleotides: TGTGCCAGCAGCGTGGGACTAGCGGGAAGGGGCGAGCAGTACTTC. Encoded protein: CASSVGLAGRGEQYF.

CDR3 sequence: CASSVVGRSGELFF. The CDR3 region has the DNA TGTGCCAGCAGCGTAGTGGGGAGAAGCGGGGAGCTGTTTTTT. The V call is TRBV9, the J call TRBJ2-2; possibly TRBD2 for D (5 bases). Germline V CDR1 and CDR2: SGDLS, YYNGEE. This CDR3 is built from 14 residues. V lost 0 bases to trimming and J lost 7 bases, with 10 bases between them. Variable domain in full (rest from reference TRBV9 and TRBJ2-2): DSGVTQTPKHLITATGQRVTLRCSPRSGDLSVYWYQQSLDQGLQFLIQYYNGEERAKGNILERFSAQQFPDLHSELNLSSLELGDSALYFCASSVVGRSGELFFGEGSRLTVL.

This rearrangement joins TRBV5-1 to TRBJ1-4; weak D call: TRBD1 (5 bases). With 5 bases removed from V and 0 bases from J, the gap between germline ends came to 11 bases. Germline CDR1 SGHRS, CDR2 YFSETQ. The CDR3 runs to 15 residues. The CDR3 sequence is CASSRQLSTNEKLFF. The CDR3 DNA sequence: TGCGCCAGCAGTCGACAGCTGTCAACTAATGAAAAACTGTTTTTT.

V is TRBV5-6 and J is TRBJ2-2; D unresolved. V was trimmed by 1 base and J by 5 bases, leaving 6 bases between them. The germline CDR1 and CDR2 sequences are SGHDT and YYEEEE. CDR3 size: 13 residues. The CDR3 reads CASSLRPTGELFF. The DNA for the CDR3 is TGTGCCAGCAGCTTGAGGCCAACCGGGGAGCTGTTTTTT.

This rearrangement joins TRBV27 to TRBJ1-6; D possibly corresponds to TRBD1 (6 bases). CDR1 and CDR2 (germline): MNHEY, SMNVEV (reference sequence). CDR3 size: 16 residues. V shed 4 bases and J shed 4 bases, with 14 bases lying between them. The CDR3 here is CASSSWTEQYNSPLHF. In DNA, the CDR3 is TGTGCCAGCAGTTCTTGGACAGAACAGTATAATTCACCCCTCCACTTT.

This chain uses TRBV4-2 with TRBJ1-5, with D hard to call. Trimming removed 0 bases at V and 5 bases at J, with 11 bases between. The CDR3 runs to 15 residues. Per germline, CDR1 LGHNA and CDR2 YNFKEQ. CDR3 protein: CASSQEVRGDQPQHF. Here the CDR3 DNA reads TGTGCCAGCAGCCAAGAAGTCCGGGGAGATCAGCCCCAGCATTTT.

This sequence joins TRBV10-2 and TRBJ2-5; D may be TRBD1 (6 bases). Germline V gene lookup returns CDR1 WSHSY and CDR2 SAAADI. Trimming removed 5 bases from V and 1 base from J, with 11 bases in between. The CDR3 is 14 residues long. The CDR3 DNA is TGCGCCAGCAGTATCCAGGGGCCCCAAGAGACCCAGTACTTC. Translation: CASSIQGPQETQYF.

J is TRBJ2-5 and V is TRBV19; D may correspond to TRBD1 or TRBD2 (7 bases each). V was trimmed by 3 bases and J by 4 bases, leaving 18 bases between them. This CDR3 is 16 amino acids long. Looked up from germline, CDR1 is LNHDA and CDR2 is SQIVND (reference sequence). The chain's CDR3 is CASSIQGEGYGETQYF. For the CDR3, the DNA is TGTGCCAGTAGTATTCAGGGGGAGGGATATGGAGAGACCCAGTACTTC.

This chain connects TRBV15 to TRBJ2-1, with D possibly matching TRBD2 (5 bases). There are 15 residues in the CDR3. Germline CDR1 reads LNHNV; CDR2 reads YYDKDF (reference sequence). Deletions cut 0 bases from V and 2 bases from J, with 8 bases between. The CDR3 nucleotides read TGTGCCACCAGCAGAGATATGGGAGCCTACAATGAGCAGTTCTTC. This translates into CATSRDMGAYNEQFF.

CDR3 nucleotides: TGTGCCAGCAGCGTAAAAGTGGGGTATTACGGCTACACCTTC. As protein: CASSVKVGYYGYTF. This chain uses TRBV7-9 with TRBJ1-2; no clear D gene. This CDR3 has 14 amino acids. Trimming shortened V by 5 bases and J by 8 bases, and 18 bases separated the two germline ends. Germline V CDR1 and CDR2: SEHNR, FQNEAQ (reference sequence). The full variable domain, completed using reference TRBV7-9 and TRBJ1-2, is DTGVSQNPRHKITKRGQNVTFRCDPISEHNRLYWYRQTLGQGPEFLTYFQNEAQLEKSRLLSDRFSAERPKGSFSTLEIQRTEQGDSAMYLCASSVKVGYYGYTFGSGTRLTVV.

The V and J genes are TRBV4-2 and TRBJ1-6; D remains ambiguous. CDR1 LGHNA and CDR2 YNFKEQ come from the germline V gene. This CDR3 comprises 16 residues. Deletions cut 8 bases from V and 1 base from J, with 15 bases between. CDR3 loop: CASAIAPKSYNSPLHF. For the CDR3, the DNA is TGTGCCAGCGCCATAGCACCAAAATCCTATAATTCACCCCTCCACTTT.

This chain joins TRBV7-6 and TRBJ1-4; D gene unclear. The CDR3 contains 13 residues. V was cut by 5 bases and J by 2 bases, with 6 bases left in between. Germline loops: CDR1 SGHVS, CDR2 FNYEAQ. In nucleotides, the CDR3 is TGTGCCAGCAGCGGAGCCACTAATGAAAAACTGTTTTTT. Amino acid sequence: CASSGATNEKLFF.

The chain couples TRBV5-4 to TRBJ2-3; weak D call: TRBD2 (7 bases). V gave up 1 base and J gave up 3 bases, with 12 bases separating them. CDR3 length equals 15 residues. Germline assignment: CDR1 SGHNT and CDR2 YYREEE (reference sequence). CDR3 sequence: CASSLRGASTDTQYF. As DNA, the CDR3 is TGTGCCAGCAGCTTGCGGGGGGCTAGTACAGATACGCAGTATTTT.

This chain uses TRBV2 with TRBJ1-2, with 8 nucleotides matching TRBD1. V lost 6 bases to trimming and J lost 8 bases; unmatched junction nucleotides: 8. The CDR3 runs to 13 residues. Germline CDR1 SNHLY, CDR2 FYNNEI. CDR3 in amino acids: CASSPGQDIGYTF. The CDR3 DNA follows: TGTGCCAGCAGCCCGGGACAGGACATCGGCTACACCTTC.

With regard to this clone: At one boundary the junction diverges from the germline segment, which might be a read error. The J gene is TRBJ2-2, the V gene TRBV15; no clear D gene. The V gene's germline CDR1 is LNHNV and CDR2 YYDKDF (reference sequence). The CDR3 loop spans 14 amino acids. CDR3 nucleotides: TGTGCCACCAGCGGAGAGTCGAACACCGGGGAGCTGTTTTTT. Protein sequence: CATSGESNTGELFF.

This chain joins TRBV11-3 and TRBJ2-2; TRBD1 is a possible D gene (6 bases). The CDR3 runs to 14 residues. Trimming shortened V by 4 bases and J by 5 bases, and 11 bases separated the two germline ends. CDR1 and CDR2 from the germline V gene are SGHNT and YENEEA. The CDR3 region is CASSSRTATGELFF. The CDR3, as DNA: TGTGCCAGCAGCTCCCGGACAGCTACCGGGGAGCTGTTTTTT.

The chain has TRBV6-5 and TRBJ1-3; D is ambiguous. The CDR3 covers 16 residues. Germline CDR1 MNHEY, CDR2 SVGAGI. Trimming took off 2 bases at V and 0 bases at J, with 11 bases between the two ends. The DNA for the CDR3 is TGTGCCAGCAGTTACCTCAAGGGCTCCTCTGGAAACACCATATATTTT. This sequence encodes CASSYLKGSSGNTIYF.

The chain has TRBV6-1 and TRBJ1-4; 7 bases align to TRBD1. The CDR3 consists of 11 residues. CDR1 is MNHNS and CDR2 is SASEGT in the germline V gene. Trimming removed 8 bases from V and 10 bases from J; junction bases left unmatched: 4. In DNA form, the CDR3 reads TGTGCCAGCCTGTGGGACAGAAAACTGTTTTTT. This gives the protein CASLWDRKLFF.

The chain joins TRBV11-2 to TRBJ2-7; TRBD2 matches at 7 bases. The CDR3 spans 16 residues. The junction had 10 bases not matched to a gene; V was cut back by 5 bases and J by 0 bases. Germline loops: CDR1 SGHAT, CDR2 FQNNGV. CDR3 region: CASSPLRRGSSYEQYF. CDR3 DNA sequence: TGTGCCAGCAGCCCTCTGAGGCGGGGGAGCTCCTACGAGCAGTACTTC.

This sequence joins TRBV9 and TRBJ1-3, with D unresolved. The CDR3 runs to 17 residues. V gave up 3 bases and J gave up 4 bases, with 20 bases separating them. Germline loops: CDR1 SGDLS, CDR2 YYNGEE. Here the CDR3 reads CASSDQSMFVGGNTIYF. The CDR3 region has the DNA TGTGCCAGCAGCGACCAAAGCATGTTTGTGGGAGGAAACACCATATATTTT.

The rearrangement uses TRBV19 and TRBJ2-7; D possibly matches TRBD1 or TRBD2 (6 bases each). The CDR3 consists of 15 residues. Trimming removed 3 bases from V and 3 bases from J, with 15 bases in between. Germline lookup yields CDR1 LNHDA and CDR2 SQIVND (reference sequence). CDR3 residues: CASSIRGGSFYEQYF. CDR3 in DNA: TGTGCCAGTAGTATCCGAGGGGGGAGTTTCTACGAGCAGTACTTC.

The chain joins TRBV11-2 to TRBJ1-2, with 8 bases matching TRBD1. Germline V gene lookup returns CDR1 SGHAT and CDR2 FQNNGV. This CDR3 comprises 16 residues. The J segment lost 7 bases and the V segment lost 3 bases, leaving 13 bases of the junction unmatched. The CDR3 sequence is CASSFISGDRGPGYTF. The CDR3 nucleotides are TGTGCCAGCAGCTTCATCTCCGGCGACAGGGGTCCTGGCTACACCTTC.

This chain links TRBV6-6 with TRBJ2-7; 9 nucleotides agree with TRBD2. The germline CDR1 and CDR2 sequences are MNHNY and SVGAGI (reference sequence). The CDR3 length is 16 residues. V lost 2 bases to trimming and J lost 0 bases; unmatched junction nucleotides: 5. The CDR3 is CASSYRSGGSSYEQYF. The CDR3, as DNA: TGTGCCAGCAGTTACCGTAGCGGGGGAAGCTCCTACGAGCAGTACTTC.

V usage is TRBV5-6 and J usage is TRBJ1-1; the match to TRBD1 covers 8 bases. In germline, CDR1 is SGHDT, CDR2 YYEEEE. The CDR3 covers 16 residues. J lost 2 bases, V lost 1 base, and 7 bases had no gene match. CDR3 bases: TGTGCCAGCAGCTTGACCCCGGGACAGGTTAACACTGAAGCTTTCTTT. Residues: CASSLTPGQVNTEAFF.

This clone showed up just once. V gene TRBV5-1 combines with J gene TRBJ2-4, with TRBD1 matching over 9 bases. J lost 11 bases, V lost 0 bases, and 15 bases had no gene match. The CDR3 is 17 amino acids. Germline V gene data show CDR1 as SGHRS and CDR2 as YFSETQ. The CDR3 reads CASSLVTGTGPSHLQYF. For the CDR3, the DNA is TGCGCCAGCAGCTTGGTGACTGGGACAGGGCCCTCGCACCTTCAGTACTTC.

V gene TRBV4-3 combines with J gene TRBJ2-7; TRBD1 aligns across 10 bases. Trimming at V came to 4 bases and at J to 6 bases, leaving 6 bases not matched to a gene. CDR1 and CDR2 from the germline V gene are LGHNA and YSLEER. This CDR3 is 14 amino acids long. The CDR3 loop reads CASSRWTGGVEQYF. The CDR3 nucleotides read TGCGCCAGCAGCCGTTGGACAGGGGGGGTCGAGCAGTACTTC.